This T cell receptor beta chain is drawn from a study of shared clonotypes between healthy human individuals. The overall study: Three CD4 naive, three CD4 memory, two CD8 naive and one CD8 memory plate were used per donor. Study-level points and caveats: Limited genetic and exposure-history diversity came from having few donors. Larger estimated richness was generally seen in naive subsets than in memory subsets.

Trimming cost V 8 bases and J 0 bases, with 16 bases left between them. CDR3 length: 15 residues. Germline values: CDR1 SGHVS, CDR2 FNYEAQ. In the naive CD8 group, cells lacked CD45RO and were positively selected for CCR7, so terminally differentiated effector memory CD45RA+ cells were left out. Worth noting for this clone: What it recognizes is unknown.

Assay execution proceeded at the deep level. Measured with immunoSEQ multiplex PCR; TCRdb has only the in-frame clones, and not every one. The sample carries roughly 2,000,000 clones, just under 95% recorded once. The material sequenced was naive CD8+ T cells sorted from blood. The V gene is TRBV7-6, the J gene TRBJ2-5; TRBD1 is a possible D gene (5 bases). The clonotype was recovered from a man younger than 30 in good health. CDR3 amino acids: CASVASTVHQETQYF. The DNA for the CDR3 is TGTGCCAGCGTGGCTTCGACAGTTCACCAAGAGACCCAGTACTTC.